The TCR beta chain described here comes from a study of shared clonotypes between healthy human individuals (dated by TCRdb to 2020 to 2021). Looking at the study overall: The cohort comprised a couple of women and three men aged 18 to 49 years. To estimate repertoire size and how much clonotype sharing occurs between individuals, the study deeply sequenced the blood TCR repertoires of five or six healthy adults. Leukapheresis yielded between about 0.94 and 8.9 billion PBMCs per donor. To increase sequencing depth and limit assay-specific biases, TCR repertoire library preparation and sequencing were carried out by different laboratories using diverse techniques.

Healthy HIV-negative adults with no recently reported acute infections or vaccinations were included as donors. Every donor was a Caucasian adult residing in Nashville, Tennessee, USA. For unsorted samples, some 87 million PBMCs were counted, and genomic DNA was extracted using the QIAamp DNA Blood Mini kit. After blood collection by leukapheresis, PBMCs were isolated using Ficoll-Histopaque density gradient centrifugation and then cryopreserved in the vapor phase of liquid nitrogen. Paper-wide results and their limitations: Based on pairwise subsampling, the degree of clonotype sharing among donors was expected to be affected by sequencing depth. Only blood was sampled, and tissue TCR repertoires likely differ from those in blood. The small number of donors limited the genetic and exposure-history diversity represented.

As regards this clone: There is no known antigen for this receptor. No quality values exist for individual bases; no much larger clone is one base distant.

Using the deep immunoSEQ assay, multiplex PCR amplified TCR CDR3 regions from genomic DNA. Extracted genomic DNA from each cell subset was spread evenly across all wells of several immunoSEQ 96-well plates, with each plate serving as a replicate. For unsorted PBMC, each replicate PCR was loaded with approximately 300 ng genomic DNA, equivalent to about 30,000 T cell genomes. Ten immunoSEQ deep assay plates were used to sequence unsorted PBMC genomic DNA. Purified libraries were quantified with a Qubit 3.0 fluorometer, sized on a Bioanalyzer 2100, and re-quantified with the KAPA Library Quantification kit. Every immunoSEQ 96-well plate was sequenced on a dedicated single-read 150-cycle Illumina NextSeq 550 flow cell. Under the source paper's analysis protocol: Because the immunoSEQ output held only junctional sequences and lacked quality scores, the filtering could not match the filtering applied to full-length reads. To assign V/J genes and CDR3, sequences were annotated against IMGT germline references using PyIR, a Python wrapper for IgBLAST v1.9. Reads were filtered out if the reads had weak V/J assignments (E-value above 1e-6), no CDR3, stop codons, out-of-frame junctions, or ambiguous translated residues. V3J clonotypes were defined by identical inferred V gene, J gene, and CDR3 amino acid sequence. Percentage overlap between repertoires was computed as shared unique clonotypes divided by the size of the smaller repertoire. Richness of each repertoire was evaluated using RTK rarefaction, the Chao1 estimator, and Recon v2.1 estimates of unobserved clonotypes. The source is immuneACCESS, and TCRdb retained only in-frame sequences with V and J called. Part of the clones is not carried over; for the studies checked, unresolved V genes explain less than half of this, and the remainder is unexplained. D and trimming were read from the DNA, whereas the V and J calls and clone size are those reported in that table. A total of under 600,000 clones appear in this sample, around three quarters of them only once. Approximately 12% of the sample is in the top ten clones.

Here V drops 1 base and J drops 1 base, and the junction holds 7 bases not matched to any gene. CDR1 SGHAT and CDR2 FQNNGV are derived from the germline V gene. Taken from cysteine to phenylalanine, the CDR3 has 17 residues. Only the CDR3 part of the read is kept: 51 bases, read in frame from the first base. Sequenced sample: PBMCs. The chain was built from TRBV11-2 and TRBJ2-1; 7 bases in between match TRBD1. This clonotype originated in a woman aged 40 to 55 in good health. Some clones in this sample may be carry-over from other donors' samples. The DNA reads TGTGCCAGCAGCTTAGGTGCGACAGGGCGGTCCTACAATGAGCAGTTCTTC. This yields the protein CASSLGATGRSYNEQFF.